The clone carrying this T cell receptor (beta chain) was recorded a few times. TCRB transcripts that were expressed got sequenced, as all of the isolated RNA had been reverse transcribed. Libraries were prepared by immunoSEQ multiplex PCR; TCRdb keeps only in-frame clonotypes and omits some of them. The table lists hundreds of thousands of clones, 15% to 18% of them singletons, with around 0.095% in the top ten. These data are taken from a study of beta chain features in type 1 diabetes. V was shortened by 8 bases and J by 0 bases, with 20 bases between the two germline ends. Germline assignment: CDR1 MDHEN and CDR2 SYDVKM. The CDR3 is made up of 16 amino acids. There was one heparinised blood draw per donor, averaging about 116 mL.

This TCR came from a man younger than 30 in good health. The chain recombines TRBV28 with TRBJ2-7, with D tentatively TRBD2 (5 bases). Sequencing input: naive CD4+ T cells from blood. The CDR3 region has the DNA TGTGCCAGCTCCGCCGGAGGCGGCCGAAGCTCCTACGAGCAGTACTTC. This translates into CASSAGGGRSSYEQYF.